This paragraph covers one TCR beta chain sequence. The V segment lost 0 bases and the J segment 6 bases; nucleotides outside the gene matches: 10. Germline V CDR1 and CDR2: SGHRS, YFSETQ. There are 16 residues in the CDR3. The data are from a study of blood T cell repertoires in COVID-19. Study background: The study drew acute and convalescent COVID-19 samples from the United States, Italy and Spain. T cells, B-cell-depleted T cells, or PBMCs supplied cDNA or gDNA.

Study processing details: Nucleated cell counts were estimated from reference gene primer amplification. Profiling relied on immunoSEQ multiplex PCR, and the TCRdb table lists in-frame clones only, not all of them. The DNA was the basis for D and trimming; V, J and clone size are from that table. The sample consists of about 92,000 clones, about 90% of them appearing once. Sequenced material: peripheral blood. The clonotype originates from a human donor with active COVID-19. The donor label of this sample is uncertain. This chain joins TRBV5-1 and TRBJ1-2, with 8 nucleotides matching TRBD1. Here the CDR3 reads CASSLGGDRLSHGYTF. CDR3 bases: TGCGCCAGCAGCTTGGGGGGGGACAGGTTGTCCCATGGCTACACCTTC. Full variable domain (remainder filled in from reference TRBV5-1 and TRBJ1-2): KAGVTQTPRYLIKTRGQQVTLSCSPISGHRSVSWYQQTPGQGLQFLFEYFSETQRNKGNFPGRFSGRQFSNSRSEMNVSTLELGDSALYLCASSLGGDRLSHGYTFGSGTRLTVV.